The 4 T cell receptor beta chains below all came from one sample that was sequenced in a study of shared clonotypes between healthy human individuals. Data came from immunoSEQ multiplex PCR; TCRdb stores just in-frame clones and leaves some out. Altogether some 650,000 clones are present, less than 98% being singletons, with the ten largest covering around 0.06%. Sequenced input: naive CD4+ T cells sorted from blood. The subset denotes: CD45RA+ positively selected. These receptor sequences come from a woman aged 25 to 39 in good health.

The V and J genes are TRBV5-1 and TRBJ2-2, with 7 bases aligning to TRBD2. In germline, CDR1 is SGHRS, CDR2 YFSETQ. This CDR3 contains 15 residues. Trimming cost V 5 bases and J 2 bases; bases outside gene matches: 6. The CDR3 reads CASRREYVNTGELFF. DNA for the CDR3: TGCGCCAGCAGGCGGGAGTATGTTAACACCGGGGAGCTGTTTTTT.

This chain connects TRBV19 to TRBJ2-4, with 8 bases aligning to TRBD2. Per the germline V gene, CDR1 is LNHDA and CDR2 is SQIVND (reference sequence). The J segment lost 6 bases and the V segment lost 3 bases, leaving 10 bases of the junction unmatched. This CDR3 has 16 residues. CDR3 nucleotides: TGTGCCAGTAGTATTCCAGCGGGAGTATCGGGAAACATTCAGTACTTC. Amino acid sequence: CASSIPAGVSGNIQYF. The whole variable domain, filled in from reference TRBV19 and TRBJ2-4, reads DGGITQSPKYLFRKEGQNVTLSCEQNLNHDAMYWYRQDPGQGLRLIYYSQIVNDFQKGDIAEGYSVSREKKESFPLTVTSAQKNPTAFYLCASSIPAGVSGNIQYFGAGTRLSVL.

The V gene is TRBV5-1, the J gene TRBJ2-7; 7 bases align to TRBD2. The J call could be wrong; TRBJ2-1 is a better fit for the DNA end. CDR3 length: 15 residues. Per the germline V gene, CDR1 is SGHRS and CDR2 is YFSETQ. CDR3 coding DNA: TGCGCCAGCAGCTTCGGGGCGGGAGCCTACAATGAGCAGTTCTTC. It is translated as CASSFGAGAYNEQFF.

The chain couples TRBV29-1 to TRBJ1-2, with unresolved D. The CDR3 runs 12 residues. Trimming removed 4 bases at V and 2 bases at J, with 8 bases between. The germline CDR1 and CDR2 sequences are SQVTM and ANQGSEA. For the CDR3, the DNA is TGCAGCGTTGTTCCAGAAAACTATGGCTACACCTTC. It is translated as CSVVPENYGYTF.